This T cell receptor beta chain was profiled in a study of blood T cell repertoires in COVID-19 (dated by TCRdb to 2019 to 2021). Some background on the complete study: Samples covering the acute and convalescent phases of COVID-19 were provided by collaborators in the United States, Italy and Spain. A de-identified subject ID, COVID-19 status, age in years and sex were almost always included in the sample metadata. The prospective study material was composed of cDNA or gDNA derived from T cells, B-cell-depleted T cells, or PBMCs. The samples were drawn from the first 160 participants of the ongoing ImmuneRACE study and from 950 to 1,500 subjects provided by 6 global collaborators. HLA class I and class II types, where available, came from metadata supplied by the sample provider rather than from assay-based typing. The dataset comprised deeply sampled blood TCRbeta repertoires from subjects exposed to, actively infected with, or recovered from COVID-19. A freely available public database, intended as a resource for researchers studying the immune response to SARS-CoV-2, is where the repertoires were released.

A note on this clone: Its cognate antigen has yet to be identified. Base quality data are lacking; no much larger clone is found one base away.

Trimming removed 2 bases from V and 7 bases from J, leaving 9 bases between the germline ends. CDR1 and CDR2 were assigned from the germline V gene as SGHVS and FNYEAQ. Measured from the cysteine to the phenylalanine, the CDR3 is 12 residues long. Just CDR3 DNA is preserved here, 36 bases in frame from base 1. The immunoSEQ Assay, a bias-controlled multiplex PCR, was used to amplify TCRbeta CDR3 regions from genomic DNA. As for the original processing: Within the assay, amplification of reference gene primers was used to estimate how many nucleated cells each sample contained. To quantify the absolute abundance of each unique TCRbeta CDR3 rearrangement, sequence reads were collapsed and filtered. For each sample, productive Simpson clonality was calculated as the square root of Simpson's diversity index over productive rearrangements. This immuneACCESS table, as held by TCRdb, lists in-frame sequences with V and J called but not all clones. Of the missing ones, under half trace to an unresolved V gene in checked studies; the others have no known cause. V and J calls and clone size are copied from that table; D and trimming were computed from the DNA. Within this sample are some 700,000 clones, with 80% to 90% of them counted one time only. The ten largest account for roughly 0.25% of the sample.

What the research found in general, with its limitations: The amount of clinical and demographic metadata varied by source and participant and was provided uncurated.

The collaborating institutions used their own protocols to collect whole blood in K2EDTA tubes. For TCRbeta analysis, collaborators shipped samples in one of three forms: frozen whole blood, isolated PBMCs, or DNA extracted from either of those sample types. The receptor was isolated from a woman under 30 with acute or convalescent COVID-19. The material sequenced was peripheral blood. The chain was built from TRBV7-6 and TRBJ2-7; TRBD2 is possibly the D segment (5 matching bases). Here is the DNA: TGTGCCAGCAGCTTACATAGGAGGGAGCAGTACTTC. Its coded protein is CASSLHRREQYF.